The 29 T cell receptor beta chains below were found in one sample sequenced in a study of blood T cells in healthy people across ages. A second PCR, run for roughly 7 to 11 cycles, used a sample-barcoded 5' primer plus a J-beta primer mix. MiXCR was run by TCRdb on the 5' RACE reads, yielding one entry per CDR3 protein. The sample lists some 1.8 million distinct CDR3 sequences; 39% were seen once. Sample: blood. The receptors here all came from a human donor in good health.

This clonotype was seen more than once but under ten times. The CDR3, as DNA: TGTGCCAGCAGCCCCTTCGGTGGGCAGGGGGCTTTCTATGGCTACACCTTC. It is translated as CASSPFGGQGAFYGYTF. This chain links TRBV28 with TRBJ1-2, with 8 bases that match TRBD1. The V gene's germline CDR1 is MDHEN and CDR2 SYDVKM. Trimming removed 6 bases from V and 4 bases from J; junction bases left unmatched: 16. This CDR3 spans 17 amino acids.

The chain joins TRBV5-1 to TRBJ1-2; D is possibly TRBD1 (6 bases). Germline V lookup: CDR1 SGHRS, CDR2 YFSETQ. Between the trimmed V and J ends, which lost 4 bases and 2 bases, there was a span of 15 bases. The CDR3 sequence is 15 residues long. The DNA of the CDR3 is TGCGCCAGCAGCATCTTTCTACAGGGAAACTATGGCTACACCTTC. Translation gives CASSIFLQGNYGYTF.

The table lists this clonotype with a few counts. This chain uses TRBV3-1 with TRBJ2-1; D remains ambiguous. The CDR3 has 15 residues. V lost 0 bases, J lost 7 bases, and 13 bases lay in between. From germline, CDR1 is LGHDT and CDR2 YNNKEL (reference sequence). The CDR3 nucleotides read TGTGCCAGCAGCCAAGAAGGGCAGCAAACAAATGAGCAGTTCTTC. Protein: CASSQEGQQTNEQFF.

A remark on this clonotype: Its ends do not fully match the called genes, so a read error is possible. This sequence joins TRBV10-3 and TRBJ2-6; D is uncertain. CDR1 and CDR2 (germline): ENHRY, SYGVKD. The CDR3 covers 16 residues. The DNA of the CDR3 is TGTGCCATCGGTGATTTGGAGCGCTCTGGGGCCAACGTCCTGACTTTC. Residues: CAIGDLERSGANVLTF.

This clonotype was observed a few times. This chain uses TRBV6-6 with TRBJ1-2; possibly TRBD1 for D (6 bases). There are 14 residues in the CDR3. Trimming stripped 0 bases from V and 6 bases from J, with 11 bases between. Per germline, CDR1 MNHNY and CDR2 SVGAGI (reference sequence). The DNA for the CDR3 is TGTGCCAGCAGTTACTCGCGGGGGGGCGATGGCTACACCTTC. It encodes CASSYSRGGDGYTF.

As regards this clonotype: One end of the junction is discordant with germline, which a read error may explain. The V gene is TRBV6-5, the J gene TRBJ1-2, with TRBD1 matching 8 bases. Looked up from germline, CDR1 is MNHEY and CDR2 is SVGAGI. This CDR3 comprises 15 residues. The CDR3: CASRPGQGGSYGHTF. In DNA, the CDR3 is TGTGCCAGCAGGCCCGGACAGGGCGGGAGCTATGGCCACACCTTC.

This clonotype was counted between two and nine times. The chain has TRBV5-6 and TRBJ2-3; the D gene could be TRBD1 or TRBD2 (5 bases each). CDR1 and CDR2 from the germline V gene are SGHDT and YYEEEE. V was shortened by 4 bases and J by 5 bases, with 23 bases between the two germline ends. The CDR3 extends over 17 amino acids. The CDR3 is CASSLLGATEGGDTQYF. The DNA for the CDR3 is TGTGCCAGCAGCCTTCTTGGCGCGACAGAGGGCGGAGATACGCAGTATTTT.

CDR3 nucleotides: TGTGCCAGCAGCCCAGGACAGGTTAAAGAGACCCAGTACTTC. It is translated as CASSPGQVKETQYF. This chain connects TRBV7-6 to TRBJ2-5; 7 positions agree with TRBD1. Trimming cost V 5 bases and J 3 bases; bases outside gene matches: 6. Germline V gene lookup returns CDR1 SGHVS and CDR2 FNYEAQ. The CDR3 consists of 14 residues.

The table lists this clonotype with a few counts. This chain uses TRBV6-6 with TRBJ1-5; D unclear. The germline V gene encodes CDR1 MNHNY and CDR2 SVGAGI (reference sequence). V was trimmed by 8 bases and J by 3 bases, leaving 5 bases between them. The CDR3 runs 11 residues. Here the CDR3 DNA reads TGTGCCAGCGGTCACAATCAGCCCCAGCATTTT. Its translation: CASGHNQPQHF.

The chain joins TRBV6-2 or TRBV6-3 to TRBJ2-7; D may match TRBD1 or TRBD2 (5 bases each). This CDR3 contains 14 residues. V lost 6 bases and J 6 bases, leaving 18 bases between the germline ends. CDR1 is MNHEY and CDR2 is SVGEGT in the germline V gene. The CDR3 sequence: CASSYEGRGLEQYF. In nucleotides, the CDR3 is TGTGCCAGCAGCTACGAGGGGAGAGGACTCGAGCAGTACTTC.

This clonotype showed up just a few times. The chain is built from TRBV4-3 and TRBJ1-1; no clear D. There are 16 residues in the CDR3. Germline CDR1 reads LGHNA; CDR2 reads YSLEER. V lost 1 base and J 1 base, leaving 13 bases between the germline ends. In DNA, the CDR3 is TGCGCCAGCAGCCAAGCTGGGATAGCTCAGAACACTGAAGCTTTCTTT. Protein sequence: CASSQAGIAQNTEAFF.

The V call is TRBV19, the J call TRBJ1-2, with 8 bases matching TRBD1. V lost 6 bases, J lost 6 bases, and 9 bases stayed unmatched. CDR1 and CDR2 (germline): LNHDA, SQIVND (reference sequence). The length of the CDR3 is 14 residues. The CDR3 nucleotides are TGTGCCAGTAGGCGGACAGGGCTGGAGGATGGCTACACCTTC. Translation gives CASRRTGLEDGYTF.

This clonotype was seen a few times. The chain combines TRBV15 with TRBJ2-5; D remains unclear. CDR1 is LNHNV and CDR2 is YYDKDF in the germline V gene (reference sequence). Trimming took off 0 bases at V and 4 bases at J, with 6 bases between the two ends. CDR3 size: 13 residues. CDR3: CATSRDLVETQYF. The CDR3 nucleotides read TGTGCCACCAGCAGAGATTTAGTAGAGACCCAGTACTTC.

The chain couples TRBV7-9 to TRBJ2-7, with 7 bases matching TRBD1. The DNA end is a closer match to TRBJ2-5, so the J assignment may be wrong. The CDR3 sequence is 18 residues long. Germline CDR1 is SEHNR and CDR2 is FQNEAQ (reference sequence). The CDR3 DNA reads TGTGCCAGCAGCTATAACATTGAAGAGGAAGGGGGCTTAGAGACCCAGTACTTC. This encodes CASSYNIEEEGGLETQYF.

The V call is TRBV20-1, the J call TRBJ2-7; tentatively, D is TRBD2 (5 bases). Looked up from germline, CDR1 is DFQATT and CDR2 is SNEGSKA (reference sequence). Trimming left V 6 bases short and J 5 bases short, with 14 bases between. This CDR3 contains 12 residues. In nucleotides, the CDR3 is TGCAGTGCATACGTGGATAGCGACGAGCAGTACTTC. Protein: CSAYVDSDEQYF.

This clonotype appeared a single time. The conserved final phenylalanine or tryptophan is absent from the CDR3, which likely points to a read error. The chain employs TRBV20-1 and TRBJ1-2; maybe TRBD1 (6 bases). From germline, CDR1 is DFQATT and CDR2 SNEGSKA (reference sequence). The CDR3 has 13 residues. V was shortened by 0 bases and J by 5 bases, with 10 bases between the two germline ends. The CDR3 region has the DNA TGCAGTGCTAGAGAGGACAGCGCGTATGGCTACACCTGC. Its protein product is CSAREDSAYGYTC.

Only a few counts were recorded for this clonotype. This chain uses TRBV29-1 with TRBJ2-3, with no clear D. Germline CDR1 is SQVTM and CDR2 is ANQGSEA. The CDR3 has 15 amino acids. V was cut by 4 bases and J by 0 bases, with 14 bases left in between. DNA for the CDR3: TGCAGCGTTGGATCCCCGTGGCAGAGCACAGATACGCAGTATTTT. Its protein product is CSVGSPWQSTDTQYF.

This clonotype occurred a few times. This chain links TRBV14 with TRBJ1-2, with D uncertain. Germline values: CDR1 SGHDN, CDR2 FVKESK. CDR3 size: 13 residues. Deletions cut 4 bases from V and 8 bases from J, with 14 bases between. In DNA form, the CDR3 reads TGTGCCAGCAGCCGAACCCCGGGAGGCGGCTACACCTTC. Amino acids: CASSRTPGGGYTF.

There are a few counts of this clonotype. This rearrangement joins TRBV4-3 to TRBJ2-7; D uncertain. The CDR3 length is 15 residues. V was pared by 0 bases and J by 3 bases, with 12 bases between. The germline gives CDR1 LGHNA, CDR2 YSLEER. The CDR3 nucleotides read TGCGCCAGCAGCCAAGATCGAACGCCCCACTACGAGCAGTACTTC. It yields the protein CASSQDRTPHYEQYF.

The genes are TRBV15 and TRBJ1-5; 7 bases agree with TRBD1. The V gene end was trimmed by 2 bases and the J gene end by 5 bases; junction bases not matched to a gene: 6. Germline loops: CDR1 LNHNV, CDR2 YYDKDF (reference sequence). The CDR3 length is 15 residues. CDR3 in amino acids: CATSRRQGDDQPQHF. The CDR3 DNA reads TGTGCCACCAGCAGAAGACAGGGTGACGATCAGCCCCAGCATTTT.

The chain combines TRBV7-3 with TRBJ2-3, with D perhaps TRBD1 or TRBD2 (5 bases each). CDR1 and CDR2 (germline): SGHTA, FQGTGA. CDR3 length: 17 amino acids. The germline V and J ends were trimmed by 1 base and 2 bases, with 16 bases remaining between them. The CDR3 DNA follows: TGTGCCAGCAGCTTAAAGGGACCAAAAACACTCACAGATACGCAGTATTTT. Its protein product is CASSLKGPKTLTDTQYF.

This rearrangement joins TRBV20-1 to TRBJ1-5, with TRBD1 identical over 7 bases. The J segment lost 2 bases and the V segment lost 4 bases, leaving 29 bases of the junction unmatched. CDR1 and CDR2 from the germline V gene are DFQATT and SNEGSKA (reference sequence). The CDR3 is made up of 22 amino acids. CDR3 bases: TGCAGTGCTAAGGGTGGGACAACCCACTTCACACAGGGGAACGAGGGCAATCAGCCCCAGCATTTT. Translating it yields CSAKGGTTHFTQGNEGNQPQHF.

This clonotype was picked up a small number of times. The J gene is TRBJ1-4, the V gene TRBV19, with D possibly matching TRBD1 (5 bases). V lost 5 bases to trimming and J lost 7 bases, with 11 bases between them. Per the germline V gene, CDR1 is LNHDA and CDR2 is SQIVND (reference sequence). The CDR3 totals 13 residues. CDR3 in amino acids: CASSRTGLEKLFF. For the CDR3, the DNA is TGTGCCAGTAGTCGAACAGGTCTTGAAAAACTGTTTTTT.

The rearrangement uses TRBV20-1 and TRBJ1-1; D uncertain. V was shortened by 0 bases and J by 1 base, with 15 bases between the two germline ends. CDR1 is DFQATT and CDR2 is SNEGSKA in the germline V gene (reference sequence). This CDR3 has 16 amino acids. The CDR3 DNA follows: TGCAGTGCTAGAGATCTCCGCCAGAACGAGAACACTGAAGCTTTCTTT. It translates to CSARDLRQNENTEAFF.

V usage is TRBV7-2 and J usage is TRBJ2-5, with TRBD2 matching 8 bases. V lost 1 base and J lost 1; bases outside the gene matches: 8. Germline loops: CDR1 SGHTA, CDR2 FQGNSA. CDR3 size: 17 residues. CDR3 sequence (DNA): TGTGCCAGCAGCTTAGGGACTAGCCCCCTATTCCAAGAGACCCAGTACTTC. It is translated as CASSLGTSPLFQETQYF.

The rearrangement uses TRBV20-1 and TRBJ2-5; D is possibly TRBD1 or TRBD2 (5 bases each). V lost 0 bases and J 5 bases, leaving 10 bases between the germline ends. Germline V gene data show CDR1 as DFQATT and CDR2 as SNEGSKA (reference sequence). The CDR3 totals 13 residues. Here the CDR3 reads CSARESRGETQYF. In DNA form, the CDR3 reads TGCAGTGCTAGAGAATCGAGGGGTGAGACCCAGTACTTC.

This clonotype showed up just a few times. The chain combines TRBV7-2 with TRBJ1-2, with D perhaps TRBD1 (6 bases). The CDR3 covers 19 residues. With 5 bases removed from V and 4 bases from J, the gap between germline ends came to 29 bases. CDR1 is SGHTA and CDR2 is FQGNSA in the germline V gene. The CDR3 here is CASSRNPALTSDSSYGYTF. In DNA form, the CDR3 reads TGTGCCAGCAGCCGAAATCCCGCCTTAACTTCGGACAGTTCCTATGGCTACACCTTC.

In its sample, this clonotype was seen a few times. CDR3 sequence: CASSFDRVGTQYF. The CDR3 DNA is TGCGCCAGCAGCTTTGACAGGGTCGGTACGCAGTATTTT. V and J are TRBV5-1 and TRBJ2-3, with TRBD1 matching over 7 bases. This CDR3 comprises 13 residues. After removal of 2 bases from V and 8 bases from J, the junction contained 5 bases not matched to a gene. Germline V CDR1 and CDR2: SGHRS, YFSETQ.

This rearrangement joins TRBV7-9 to TRBJ1-1; 7 nucleotides line up with TRBD1. Germline V lookup: CDR1 SEHNR, CDR2 FQNEAQ (reference sequence). The CDR3 loop spans 16 amino acids. V lost 6 bases, J lost 1 base, and 11 bases stayed unmatched. CDR3: CASSRQGVYKNTEAFF. The CDR3 DNA sequence: TGTGCCAGCAGTCGGCAGGGGGTTTATAAGAACACTGAAGCTTTCTTT. Complete variable domain (other parts from reference TRBV7-9 and TRBJ1-1): DTGVSQNPRHKITKRGQNVTFRCDPISEHNRLYWYRQTLGQGPEFLTYFQNEAQLEKSRLLSDRFSAERPKGSFSTLEIQRTEQGDSAMYLCASSRQGVYKNTEAFFGQGTRLTVV.